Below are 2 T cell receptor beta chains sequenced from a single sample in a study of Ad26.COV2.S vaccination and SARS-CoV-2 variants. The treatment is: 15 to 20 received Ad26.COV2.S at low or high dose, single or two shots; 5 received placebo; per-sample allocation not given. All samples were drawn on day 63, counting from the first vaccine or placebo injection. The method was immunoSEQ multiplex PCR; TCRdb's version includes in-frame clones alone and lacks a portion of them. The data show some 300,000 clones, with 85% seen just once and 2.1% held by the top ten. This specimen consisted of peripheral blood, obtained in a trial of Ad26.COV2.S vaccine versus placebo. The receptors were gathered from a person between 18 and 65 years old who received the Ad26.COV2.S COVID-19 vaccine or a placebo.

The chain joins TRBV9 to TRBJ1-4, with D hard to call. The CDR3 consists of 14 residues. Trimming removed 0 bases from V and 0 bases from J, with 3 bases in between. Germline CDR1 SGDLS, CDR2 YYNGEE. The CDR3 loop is CASSVVATNEKLFF. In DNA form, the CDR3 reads TGTGCCAGCAGCGTAGTTGCAACTAATGAAAAACTGTTTTTT. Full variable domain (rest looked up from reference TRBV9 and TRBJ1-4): DSGVTQTPKHLITATGQRVTLRCSPRSGDLSVYWYQQSLDQGLQFLIQYYNGEERAKGNILERFSAQQFPDLHSELNLSSLELGDSALYFCASSVVATNEKLFFGSGTQLSVL.

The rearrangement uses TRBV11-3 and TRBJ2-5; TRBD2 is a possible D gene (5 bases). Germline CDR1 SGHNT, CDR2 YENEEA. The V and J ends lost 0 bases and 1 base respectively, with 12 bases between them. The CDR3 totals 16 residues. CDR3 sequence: CASSLDLGRVQETQYF. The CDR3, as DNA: TGTGCCAGCAGCTTAGATCTCGGGCGGGTCCAAGAGACCCAGTACTTC.